This is a list of T cell receptor beta chains from one sample in a study of cytomegalovirus exposure and HLA in healthy donors. Measured with immunoSEQ multiplex PCR; TCRdb has only the in-frame clones, and not every one. The sample lists approximately 200,000 clones, 80% to 85% seen once, with 0.95% to 1.5% in the top ten. The sequenced material came from PBMCs. The receptors originated from a woman aged 30 to 39 in good health and CMV-seronegative. Both conserved end residues are part of each CDR3. The D gene is left open where the match is weak. Size values are once, few and many counts, or a class for expanded clones, and some rows have none.

TRBJ2-7 TRBD2 NA TRBV5-4 CASSLANRGGAGEQYF TGTGCCAGCAGCTTGGCTAACCGCGGGGGGGCGGGCGAGCAGTACTTC
TRBJ2-1 NA NA TRBV4-2 CASSQTQGRYNEQFF TGTGCCAGCAGCCAAACCCAGGGGCGGTACAATGAGCAGTTCTTC
TRBJ1-6 TRBD1 NA TRBV30 CAWTRTGDSPLHF TGTGCCTGGACTAGGACAGGGGATTCACCCCTCCACTTT
TRBJ1-1 NA NA TRBV6-1 CASSGTGTTEAFF TGTGCCAGCAGTGGTACAGGAACAACTGAAGCTTTCTTT
TRBJ2-3 NA once TRBV5-4 CASSLPVAGTDTQYF TGTGCCAGCAGCCTACCGGTAGCAGGCACAGATACGCAGTATTTT
TRBJ2-5 TRBD2 many TRBV5-4 CASSLTSGGAETQYF TGTGCCAGCAGCTTGACTAGCGGGGGGGCCGAGACCCAGTACTTC
TRBJ2-4 NA NA TRBV5-6 CASSLAPITNAAKNIQYF TGTGCCAGCAGCTTGGCCCCGATCACTAACGCAGCCAAAAACATTCAGTACTTC
TRBJ2-7 TRBD1 NA TRBV7-9 CASSLASGQGGEQYF TGTGCCAGCAGCTTAGCTTCGGGACAGGGGGGCGAGCAGTACTTC
TRBJ2-1 TRBD1 NA TRBV7-6 CASSSRQGINEQFF TGTGCCAGCAGCTCCCGACAGGGGATCAATGAGCAGTTCTTC
TRBJ2-5 NA NA TRBV10-1 CASDPTRGSGETQYF TGCGCCAGCGACCCCACGAGGGGGTCGGGTGAGACCCAGTACTTC
TRBJ1-2 NA NA TRBV6-4 CASSADSLVGAGYTF TGTGCCAGCAGTGCTGACAGTTTGGTGGGTGCAGGCTACACCTTC
TRBJ1-1 NA NA TRBV6-5 CASSSFLNTEAFF TGTGCCAGCAGTTCTTTCTTGAACACTGAAGCTTTCTTT
TRBJ1-1 TRBD1 NA TRBV18 CASLPGTGAMNTEAFF TGTGCCAGCCTACCGGGGACAGGAGCCATGAACACTGAAGCTTTCTTT
TRBJ2-1 TRBD2 NA TRBV2 CASRKEVRTSGRINEQFF TGTGCCAGCAGAAAGGAGGTTCGGACTAGCGGGAGGATCAATGAGCAGTTCTTC
TRBJ1-2 NA NA TRBV5-1 CASSLDGGVNYGYTF TGCGCCAGCAGCTTGGATGGGGGGGTTAACTATGGCTACACCTTC
TRBJ1-1 TRBD1 NA TRBV12-5 CASGLEVGQGAAFF TGTGCTAGTGGTTTGGAAGTGGGACAGGGTGCCGCTTTCTTT
TRBJ1-1 TRBD1 NA TRBV5-1 CASSPGQGPNTEAFF TGCGCCAGCAGCCCCGGACAGGGTCCGAACACTGAAGCTTTCTTT
TRBJ2-7 TRBD2 NA TRBV4-2 CASSPRGGRYEQYF TGTGCCAGCAGCCCTCGGGGGGGCCGCTACGAGCAGTACTTC
TRBJ2-1 NA NA TRBV25-1 CASSDAGGTYNEQFF TGTGCCAGCAGTGACGCAGGGGGGACCTACAATGAGCAGTTCTTC
TRBJ1-3 NA NA TRBV6-5 CASSYSRGGNTIYF TGTGCCAGCAGTTACTCAAGGGGCGGAAACACCATATATTTT
TRBJ2-7 NA once TRBV30 CAWDTGAYEQYF TGTGCCTGGGACACAGGAGCCTACGAGCAGTACTTC
TRBJ2-7 NA NA TRBV15 CATSEGAESSYEQYF TGTGCCACCAGCGAGGGAGCGGAGAGCTCCTACGAGCAGTACTTC
TRBJ1-3 TRBD1 NA TRBV18 CASSLMSGQPASGNTIYF TGTGCCAGCTCACTCATGTCGGGACAGCCAGCCTCTGGAAACACCATATATTTT
TRBJ2-5 NA NA TRBV2 CASTRGGETQYF TGTGCCAGCACGAGGGGGGGGGAGACCCAGTACTTC
TRBJ2-1 NA NA TRBV9 CASSVGRGSYNEQFF TGTGCCAGCAGCGTAGGGAGGGGATCCTACAATGAGCAGTTCTTC
TRBJ2-3 TRBD2 NA TRBV9 CASSTSPRGGIDTQYF TGTGCCAGCTCAACGTCCCCCCGGGGAGGGATAGATACGCAGTATTTT
TRBJ2-3 NA NA TRBV11-3 CASSLRQGTDTQYF TGTGCCAGCAGCTTACGGCAGGGAACAGATACGCAGTATTTT
TRBJ2-1 TRBD2 NA TRBV6-1 CASSVRSGGYHNEQFF TGTGCCAGCAGTGTCCGAAGCGGGGGATACCACAATGAGCAGTTCTTC
TRBJ2-7 TRBD2 NA TRBV5-4 CASSGLAGAISYEQYF TGTGCCAGCAGCGGTCTAGCGGGGGCGATCTCCTACGAGCAGTACTTC
TRBJ1-2 TRBD1 NA TRBV18 CASSPSGTGEYGYTF TGTGCCAGCTCACCCTCCGGGACAGGGGAATATGGCTACACCTTC